Sequencing of this T cell receptor beta chain was carried out in a study of blood T cell repertoires in COVID-19. Overall study context: T cells, B-cell-depleted T cells, or PBMCs provided the cDNA or gDNA that served as material.

Trimming left V 2 bases short and J 9 bases short, with 6 bases between. CDR3 size: 12 residues. The germline CDR1 and CDR2 sequences are SGHDT and YYEEEE. Measured with immunoSEQ multiplex PCR; TCRdb has only the in-frame clones, and not every one. The data hold about 110,000 clones, with roughly 70% observed a single time. This chain joins TRBV5-6 and TRBJ1-6; D possibly corresponds to TRBD1 (5 bases). Sequenced input: peripheral blood. This TCR derives from a woman in her thirties or forties with acute or convalescent COVID-19. The CDR3 sequence: CASSFGGSPLHF. CDR3 nucleotide sequence: TGTGCCAGCAGCTTCGGGGGTTCACCCCTCCACTTT.